These T cell receptor beta chains were read from a single sample in a study of human T cells and chemical hapten exposure. TCRdb re-derived calls from the RACE reads in MiXCR, one entry per CDR3 protein. This table holds 85,000 to 120,000 distinct CDR3 sequences, around 10% found once. The source was whole blood, collected in connection with sensitization to the hapten diphenylcyclopropenone (DPC). Receptor source: a woman in her fifties or sixties with alopecia areata. Some clones in this sample may be carry-over from other donors' samples. The conserved cysteine and the conserved F or W are not part of the CDR3 here. A D gene is named only where the DNA matches it firmly. Some rows mark clone size as missing; the rest say once, few, many or name a class of expanded clone.

clone_size	d_call	v_call	j_call	cdr3_length	cdr3_aa
.	.	TRBV19	TRBJ1-2	11	ASSTPEGYGYT
few	TRBD1	TRBV6-5	TRBJ2-1	13	ASRPRQGLRNEQF
many	.	TRBV28	TRBJ1-5	12	ASSLTTGNQPQH
many	.	TRBV5-1	TRBJ1-1	13	ASSLGSTGNTEAF
.	.	TRBV29-1	TRBJ1-2	10	SVLSRPYGYT
.	.	TRBV29-1	TRBJ2-2	11	SVLFPNTGELF
many	TRBD2	TRBV5-1	TRBJ2-7	12	ASRPGLATDEQY
few	.	TRBV9	TRBJ2-7	13	ASSVGQATIYEQY
.	TRBD2	TRBV7-2	TRBJ2-7	13	ASSQISGRANEQY
.	TRBD2	TRBV5-1	TRBJ2-1	14	ASSSNPGLADNEQF
.	.	TRBV19	TRBJ1-5	15	ASRARGVQIGNQPQH
.	TRBD1	TRBV24-1	TRBJ2-1	14	ATSEAQGAAYNEQF
.	TRBD2	TRBV12-3/TRBV12-4	TRBJ2-1	14	ASTPQGSSGTNEQF
few	.	TRBV12-2	TRBJ2-7	14	ASRPRTGGQNYEQY
few	.	TRBV2	TRBJ2-1	12	ASPATSSYNEQF
few	.	TRBV7-6	TRBJ2-2	13	ASSLMDTMTGELF
few	TRBD1	TRBV5-1	TRBJ1-6	13	ASSSQQGSGSPLH
.	TRBD2	TRBV7-6	TRBJ2-5	12	ASSISGVGETQY
few	.	TRBV2	TRBJ2-1	9	ANSSYNEQF
many	.	TRBV29-1	TRBJ2-3	12	SVGSTRWTDTQY
.	.	TRBV11-2	TRBJ2-1	10	ASSPTAVEQF
many	.	TRBV12-3/TRBV12-4	TRBJ2-2	13	ASSPVGGVTGELF
many	.	TRBV11-2	TRBJ1-1	10	ASSPGASEAF
.	TRBD2	TRBV28	TRBJ2-1	15	ASSPIVPGTRWNEQF
.	.	TRBV10-2	TRBJ1-6	10	ASSESRLTLH
many	.	TRBV7-8	TRBJ1-2	12	ASSLEEGRHGYT
.	TRBD1	TRBV5-1	TRBJ1-4	14	ASSPNPTGFGEKLF
.	.	TRBV6-4	TRBJ2-3	14	ASSEGIGAPTDTQY
many	.	TRBV28	TRBJ1-5	12	ARTPGHSNQPQH
few	.	TRBV11-2	TRBJ1-2	14	ASSHHLGDMNYGYT
many	.	TRBV7-9	TRBJ2-2	13	ASSLTGTNTGELF
many	.	TRBV10-1	TRBJ1-6	12	ASSERGSGSPLH
.	.	TRBV27	TRBJ2-7	12	ASSEGYFSYEQY
many	TRBD1	TRBV7-6	TRBJ1-1	13	ASSLSQGVNTEAF
.	.	TRBV28	TRBJ1-1	12	ASSPHRVATEAF
.	.	TRBV5-6	TRBJ1-5	11	ASSLRGNLPQH